This T cell receptor (beta chain) was sequenced during a study of blood T cell repertoires in COVID-19. Overall study context: Sites in the United States, Italy and Spain provided acute and convalescent COVID-19 samples. PBMCs, B-cell-depleted T cells, or T cells provided the cDNA or gDNA that made up the material.

Sequenced by immunoSEQ multiplex PCR; TCRdb stores in-frame clones only, minus some. The repertoire holds 290,000 or so clones, with around 87% as singletons. The sequencing sample was made of peripheral blood. The clonotype originates from a man aged 18-30 years with active or convalescent COVID-19.

The CDR3: CASSLPGSDYEQYF. The DNA for the CDR3 is TGTGCCAGCAGCTTACCCGGGAGTGACTACGAGCAGTACTTC. The rearrangement joins TRBV7-9 to TRBJ2-7, with D tentatively TRBD2 (6 bases). V lost 2 bases, J lost 3 bases, and 11 bases lay in between. This CDR3 region has 14 residues. Germline V gene data show CDR1 as SEHNR and CDR2 as FQNEAQ (reference sequence).